The entry below gives a single TCR beta chain sequence along with its context. Its antigen remains undetermined. No much larger clone exists at a distance of one base, and base qualities are not known. The CDR3 sequence holds 15 residues, the cysteine and phenylalanine included. The kept DNA is CDR3 alone, 45 bases in frame from the first base. The trim is 5 bases for V and 0 bases for J, with a gap of 8 bases between the germline ends. CDR1 LNHNV and CDR2 YYDKDF are derived from the germline V gene (reference sequence). This sample stems from a study of T cells in narcolepsy listed by TCRdb under 2018. Background for the entire study: Patients with narcolepsy type 1 or type 2 (NT1, NT2) and healthy control donors were enrolled in the study. Autoreactive T cells targeting hypocretin neuron self-antigens (hypocretin, TRIB2) were sought in narcolepsy patients, and TCR Vbeta sequencing was used to track clonotypes in blood and CSF. What the research found in general, with its limitations: Plots that compared CSF and blood CD4+ T cell clonotypes from the same patient highlighted HCRT-specific and TRIB2-specific autoreactive clonotypes. No sequences matching autoreactive T cell clones were present in some of the blood memory CD4+ repertoires from patients and controls. Numbers of sequenced blood memory CD4+ clonotypes were comparable, averaging approximately 42,000 in patients and some 33,000 in controls. According to the report, autoreactive clonotypes were detected serially in the blood of the same patients and of different patients, but not in healthy controls.

Memory CD4+ T cells were sorted ex vivo from peripheral blood of narcolepsy patients and healthy controls for TCR Vbeta sequencing. Library preparation was by the immunoSEQ multiplex PCR assay. TCRdb re-hosts the immuneACCESS table, in-frame sequences only. Its copies lack some clones; in the studies checked, an unresolved V gene accounts for under half of them, and the cause for the rest is not known. The sample records about 20,000 clones, around 86% of which are singletons. The top ten constitute around 1.6% of the sample. The sequence derives from a human donor in good health. Recombination connected TRBV15 to TRBJ1-6; there is no confident call for the D gene. The material sequenced was memory (CD45RA-) CD4+ T cells from blood. This specimen's cell subset or site label, per the study, means: memory T cells sorted ex vivo from peripheral blood. The DNA is as follows: TGTGCCACCAGCCCGGCGAGCTCCTATAATTCACCCCTCCACTTT. It is translated as CATSPASSYNSPLHF.